This TCR beta chain was obtained from a study of OX40 agonist ivuxolimab in advanced cancers. Generated by immunoSEQ multiplex PCR, the TCRdb table keeps only in-frame clones and is missing some. The table lists about 82,000 clones, about 88% of them singletons. CDR1 is MDHEN, CDR2 SYDVKM, per germline. The V gene end was trimmed by 5 bases and the J gene end by 5 bases; junction bases not matched to a gene: 7. CDR3 size: 15 residues. This sequence was found in an adult with an advanced solid tumor such as melanoma, head and neck, liver or kidney cancer. The starting material was CD4+ or CD8+ T cells sorted from blood, obtained in a trial of the OX40 agonist ivuxolimab. The rearrangement joins TRBV28 to TRBJ2-3, with 10 bases matching TRBD1. The CDR3 is CASSVTGGLKDTQYF. The CDR3 nucleotides read TGTGCCAGCAGTGTGACAGGGGGCTTAAAAGATACGCAGTATTTT.